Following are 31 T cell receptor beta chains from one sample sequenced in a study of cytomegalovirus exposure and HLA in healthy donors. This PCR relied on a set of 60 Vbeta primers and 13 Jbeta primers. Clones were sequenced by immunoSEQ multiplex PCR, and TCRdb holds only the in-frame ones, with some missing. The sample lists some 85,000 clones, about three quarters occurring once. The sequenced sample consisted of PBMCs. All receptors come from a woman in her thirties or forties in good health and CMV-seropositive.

The CDR3 reads CASSKGTSGTSTDTQYF. CDR3 in DNA: TGTGCCAGCAGCAAAGGGACTAGCGGGACGTCCACAGATACGCAGTATTTT. The chain links TRBV21-1 to TRBJ2-3; the D call of TRBD2 is as the table states it, not checked on the DNA. TRBV21-1 is an annotated pseudogene. The CDR3 contains 17 residues.

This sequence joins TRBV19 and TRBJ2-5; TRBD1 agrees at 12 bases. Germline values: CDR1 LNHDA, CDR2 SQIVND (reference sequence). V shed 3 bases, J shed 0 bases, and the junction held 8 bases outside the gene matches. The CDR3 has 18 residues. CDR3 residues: CASSIGTGGAGNQETQYF. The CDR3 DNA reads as TGTGCCAGTAGTATCGGGACAGGGGGCGCTGGGAACCAAGAGACCCAGTACTTC.

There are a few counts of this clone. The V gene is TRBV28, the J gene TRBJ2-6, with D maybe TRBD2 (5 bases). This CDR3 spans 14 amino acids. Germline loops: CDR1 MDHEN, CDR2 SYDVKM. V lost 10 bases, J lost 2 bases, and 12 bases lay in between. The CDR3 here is CATREVTGANVLTF. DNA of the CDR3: TGTGCCACCCGGGAAGTTACTGGGGCCAACGTCCTGACTTTC.

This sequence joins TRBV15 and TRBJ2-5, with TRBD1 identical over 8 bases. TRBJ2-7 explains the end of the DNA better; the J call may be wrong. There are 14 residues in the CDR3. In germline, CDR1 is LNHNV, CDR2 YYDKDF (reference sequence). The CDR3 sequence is CATSRWTGLYEQYF. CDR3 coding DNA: TGTGCCACCAGCAGGTGGACAGGGTTGTACGAGCAGTACTTC.

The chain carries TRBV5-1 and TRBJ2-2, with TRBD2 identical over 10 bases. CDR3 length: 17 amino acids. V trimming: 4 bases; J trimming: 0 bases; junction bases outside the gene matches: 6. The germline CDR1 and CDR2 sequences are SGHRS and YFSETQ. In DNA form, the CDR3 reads TGCGCCAGCAGCCTGGGACTAGCGCAGGCGAACACCGGGGAGCTGTTTTTT. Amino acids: CASSLGLAQANTGELFF.

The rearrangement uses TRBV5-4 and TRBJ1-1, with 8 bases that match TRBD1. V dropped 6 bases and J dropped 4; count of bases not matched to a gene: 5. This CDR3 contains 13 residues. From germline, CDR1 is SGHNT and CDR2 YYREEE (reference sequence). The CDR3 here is CASKIQGGTEAFF. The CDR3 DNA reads TGTGCCAGCAAGATACAGGGGGGCACTGAAGCTTTCTTT.

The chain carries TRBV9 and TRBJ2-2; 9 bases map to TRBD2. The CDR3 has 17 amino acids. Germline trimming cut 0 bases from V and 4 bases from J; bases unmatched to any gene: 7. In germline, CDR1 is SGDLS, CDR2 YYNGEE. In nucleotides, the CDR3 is TGTGCCAGCAGCGTAGCTCCGGCTAGCGGGACCACCGGGGAGCTGTTTTTT. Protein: CASSVAPASGTTGELFF.

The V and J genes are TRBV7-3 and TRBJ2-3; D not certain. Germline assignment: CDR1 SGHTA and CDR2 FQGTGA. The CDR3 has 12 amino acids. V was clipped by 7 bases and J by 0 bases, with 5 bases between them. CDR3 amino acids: CASKPSTDTQYF. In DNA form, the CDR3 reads TGTGCCAGCAAGCCTAGCACAGATACGCAGTATTTT.

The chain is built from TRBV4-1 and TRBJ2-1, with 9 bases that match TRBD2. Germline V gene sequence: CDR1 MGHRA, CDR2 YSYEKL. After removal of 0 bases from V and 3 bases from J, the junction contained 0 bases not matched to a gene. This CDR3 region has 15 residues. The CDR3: CASSQDSGSYNEQFF. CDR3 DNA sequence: TGCGCCAGCAGCCAAGATAGCGGGAGCTACAATGAGCAGTTCTTC.

CDR3 residues: CASNTGPPNYGYTF. CDR3 bases: TGTGCCAGCAATACAGGGCCCCCTAACTATGGCTACACCTTC. The gene calls are TRBV6-6 and TRBJ1-2; D is perhaps TRBD1 (6 bases). This CDR3 is built from 14 residues. Per germline, CDR1 MNHNY and CDR2 SVGAGI (reference sequence). V lost 7 bases, J lost 0 bases, and 12 bases lay in between.

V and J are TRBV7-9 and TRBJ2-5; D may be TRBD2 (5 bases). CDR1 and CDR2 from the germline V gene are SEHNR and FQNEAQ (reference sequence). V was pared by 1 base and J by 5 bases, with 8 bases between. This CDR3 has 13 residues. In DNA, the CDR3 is TGTGCCAGCAGCTTAGAGGAGCGGGAGACCCAGTACTTC. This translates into CASSLEERETQYF.

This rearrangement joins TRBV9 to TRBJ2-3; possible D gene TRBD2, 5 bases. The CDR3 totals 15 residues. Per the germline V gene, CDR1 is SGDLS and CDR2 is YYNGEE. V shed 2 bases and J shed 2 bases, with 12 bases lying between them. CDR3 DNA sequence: TGTGCCAGCAGCGTCGTTTCTAGCTCCACAGATACGCAGTATTTT. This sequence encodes CASSVVSSSTDTQYF.

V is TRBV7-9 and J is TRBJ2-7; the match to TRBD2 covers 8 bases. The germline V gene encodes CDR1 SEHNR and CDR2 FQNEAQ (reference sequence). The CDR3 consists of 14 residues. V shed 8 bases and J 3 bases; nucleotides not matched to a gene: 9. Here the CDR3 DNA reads TGTGCCAGCTCTTGGGCTAGCGGGTACTACGAGCAGTACTTC. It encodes CASSWASGYYEQYF.

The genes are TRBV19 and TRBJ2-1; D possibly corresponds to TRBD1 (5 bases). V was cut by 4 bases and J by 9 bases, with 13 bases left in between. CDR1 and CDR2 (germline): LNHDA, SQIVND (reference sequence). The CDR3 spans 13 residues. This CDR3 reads CASSNQGVGEQFF. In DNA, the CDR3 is TGTGCCAGTAGTAATCAAGGGGTTGGTGAGCAGTTCTTC.

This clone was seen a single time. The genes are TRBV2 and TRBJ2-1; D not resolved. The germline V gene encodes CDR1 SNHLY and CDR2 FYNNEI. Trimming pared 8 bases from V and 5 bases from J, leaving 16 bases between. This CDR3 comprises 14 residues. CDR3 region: CASRRLSDNNEQFF. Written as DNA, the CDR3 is TGTGCCAGCCGGCGCCTGTCTGACAACAATGAGCAGTTCTTC.

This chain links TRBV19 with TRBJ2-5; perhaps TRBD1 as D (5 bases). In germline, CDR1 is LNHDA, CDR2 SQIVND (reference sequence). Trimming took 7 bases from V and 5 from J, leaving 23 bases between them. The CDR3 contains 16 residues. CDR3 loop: CASTDKGSPLGETQYF. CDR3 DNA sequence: TGTGCCAGTACGGACAAAGGATCCCCCTTAGGGGAGACCCAGTACTTC.

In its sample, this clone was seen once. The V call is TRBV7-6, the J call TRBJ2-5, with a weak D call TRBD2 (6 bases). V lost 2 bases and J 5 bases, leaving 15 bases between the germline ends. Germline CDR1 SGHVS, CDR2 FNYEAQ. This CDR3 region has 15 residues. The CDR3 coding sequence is TGTGCCAGCAGCTTACGTGGTAGTGGGGGGGAGACCCAGTACTTC. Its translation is CASSLRGSGGETQYF.

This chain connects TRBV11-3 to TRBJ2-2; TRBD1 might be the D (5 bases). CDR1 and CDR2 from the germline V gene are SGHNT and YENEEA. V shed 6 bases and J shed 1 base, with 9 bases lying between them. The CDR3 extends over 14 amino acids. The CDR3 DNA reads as TGTGCCAGCAGGACAGAGATGAACACCGGGGAGCTGTTTTTT. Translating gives CASRTEMNTGELFF.

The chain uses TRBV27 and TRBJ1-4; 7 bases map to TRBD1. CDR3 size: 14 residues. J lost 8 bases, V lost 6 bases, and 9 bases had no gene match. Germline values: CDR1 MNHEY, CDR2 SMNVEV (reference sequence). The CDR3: CASRPTGYGEKLFF. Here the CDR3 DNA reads TGTGCCAGCAGGCCGACAGGGTATGGCGAAAAACTGTTTTTT.

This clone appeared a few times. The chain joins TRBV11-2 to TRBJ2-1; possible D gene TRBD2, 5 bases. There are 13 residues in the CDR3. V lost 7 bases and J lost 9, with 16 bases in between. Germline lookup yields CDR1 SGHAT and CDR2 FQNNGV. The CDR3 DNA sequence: TGTGCCAGCATCTCCCGCGGAGAGGGTGAGCAGTTCTTC. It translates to CASISRGEGEQFF.

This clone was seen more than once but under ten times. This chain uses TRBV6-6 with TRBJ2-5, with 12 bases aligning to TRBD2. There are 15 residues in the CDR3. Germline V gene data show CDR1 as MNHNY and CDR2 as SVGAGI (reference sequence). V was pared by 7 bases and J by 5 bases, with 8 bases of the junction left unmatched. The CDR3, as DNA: TGTGCCAGCACTAGCGGGAGGGGGGGGTTTGAGACCCAGTACTTC. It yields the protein CASTSGRGGFETQYF.

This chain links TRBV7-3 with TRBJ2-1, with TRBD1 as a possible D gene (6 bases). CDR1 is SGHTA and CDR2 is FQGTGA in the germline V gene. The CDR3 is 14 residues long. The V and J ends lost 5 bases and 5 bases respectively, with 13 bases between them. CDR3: CASSKRTENNEQFF. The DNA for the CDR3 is TGTGCCAGCAGCAAAAGGACAGAAAACAATGAGCAGTTCTTC.

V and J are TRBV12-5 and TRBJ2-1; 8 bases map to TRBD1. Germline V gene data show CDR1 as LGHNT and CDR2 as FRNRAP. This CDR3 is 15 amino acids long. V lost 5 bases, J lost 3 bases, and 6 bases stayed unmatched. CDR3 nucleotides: TGTGCTAGTGGTCCCGGACAGGGTAACTACAATGAGCAGTTCTTC. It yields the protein CASGPGQGNYNEQFF.

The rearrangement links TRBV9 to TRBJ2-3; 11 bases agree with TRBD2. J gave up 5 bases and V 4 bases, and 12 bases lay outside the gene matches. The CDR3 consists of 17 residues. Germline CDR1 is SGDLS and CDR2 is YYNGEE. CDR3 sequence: CASSTQTSGIGGDTQYF. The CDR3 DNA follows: TGTGCCAGCAGCACCCAGACTAGCGGGATCGGTGGAGATACGCAGTATTTT.

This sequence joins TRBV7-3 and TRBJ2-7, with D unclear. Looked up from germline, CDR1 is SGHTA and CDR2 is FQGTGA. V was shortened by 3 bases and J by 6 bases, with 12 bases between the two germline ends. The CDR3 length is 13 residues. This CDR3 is CASSLDAGFEQYF. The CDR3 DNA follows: TGTGCCAGCAGCTTGGATGCAGGTTTCGAGCAGTACTTC.

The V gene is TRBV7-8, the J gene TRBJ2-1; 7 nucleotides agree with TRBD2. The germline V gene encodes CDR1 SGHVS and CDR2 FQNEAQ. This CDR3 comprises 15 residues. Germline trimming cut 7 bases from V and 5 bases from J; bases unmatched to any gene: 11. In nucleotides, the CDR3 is TGTGCCAGCAACGGTAGACTAGCTTATCACAATGAGCAGTTCTTC. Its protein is CASNGRLAYHNEQFF.

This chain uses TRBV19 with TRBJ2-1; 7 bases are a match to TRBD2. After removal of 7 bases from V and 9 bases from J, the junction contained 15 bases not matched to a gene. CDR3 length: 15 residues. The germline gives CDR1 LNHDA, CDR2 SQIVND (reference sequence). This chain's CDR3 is CASKGVGGSISEQFF. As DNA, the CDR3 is TGTGCCAGTAAAGGGGTTGGCGGGAGCATCAGTGAGCAGTTCTTC. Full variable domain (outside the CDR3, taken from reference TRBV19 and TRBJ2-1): DGGITQSPKYLFRKEGQNVTLSCEQNLNHDAMYWYRQDPGQGLRLIYYSQIVNDFQKGDIAEGYSVSREKKESFPLTVTSAQKNPTAFYLCASKGVGGSISEQFFGPGTRLTVL.

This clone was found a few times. As DNA, the CDR3 is TGTGCCAGCAGTCGTACAGGGGGGCGGTACGAGCAGTACTTC. This sequence encodes CASSRTGGRYEQYF. The chain employs TRBV6-5 and TRBJ2-7; 8 nucleotides align to TRBD1. Unmatched junction bases numbered 7, after V lost 5 bases and J lost 4 bases. The CDR3 loop spans 14 amino acids. Germline CDR1 and CDR2: MNHEY and SVGAGI.

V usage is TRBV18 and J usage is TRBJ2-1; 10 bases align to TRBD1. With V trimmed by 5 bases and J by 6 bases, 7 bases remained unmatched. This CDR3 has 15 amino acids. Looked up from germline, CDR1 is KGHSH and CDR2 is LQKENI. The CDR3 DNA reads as TGTGCCAGCTCAACCGGGACAGGGGCCTTCAATGAGCAGTTCTTC. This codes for CASSTGTGAFNEQFF.

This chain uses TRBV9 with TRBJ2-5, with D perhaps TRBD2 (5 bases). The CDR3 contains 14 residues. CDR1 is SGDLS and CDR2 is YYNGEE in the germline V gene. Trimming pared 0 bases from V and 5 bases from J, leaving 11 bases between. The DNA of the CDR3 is TGTGCCAGCAGCGTAGCCGCAGGCGGGGAGACCCAGTACTTC. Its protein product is CASSVAAGGETQYF.

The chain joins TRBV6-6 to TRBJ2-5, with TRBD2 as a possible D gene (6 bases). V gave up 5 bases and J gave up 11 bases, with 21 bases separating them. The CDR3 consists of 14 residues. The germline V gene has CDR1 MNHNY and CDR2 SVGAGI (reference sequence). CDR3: CASSQSRATGEQYF. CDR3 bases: TGTGCCAGCAGTCAGAGCAGGGCGACGGGGGAGCAGTACTTC.